This is a list of T cell receptor beta chains from one sample in a study of T cell responses to AZD1222 COVID-19 vaccine. Clones were sequenced by immunoSEQ multiplex PCR, and TCRdb holds only the in-frame ones, with some missing. The data contain 130,000 or so clones, 90% of them seen just once; the ten biggest clones take up less than 9%. Source: peripheral blood, taken on day 0 of AZD1222 vaccination. Every receptor here comes from an adult in good health. Each CDR3 is given with its conserved first and last residue. D genes are given only for firm matches. Only part of the rows carry a size: once, few, many, or a class if the clone is expanded.

d_gene: TRBD2
abundance: -
v_gene: TRBV5-4
j_gene: TRBJ2-7
CDR3nt: TGTGCCAGCAGGCGGGGACTAGCGGGGGTCGACGAGCAGTACTTC
CDR3aa: CASRRGLAGVDEQYF

d_gene: -
abundance: -
v_gene: TRBV24-1
j_gene: TRBJ1-2
CDR3nt: TGTGCCACCCGCAGCGATAACTATGGCTACACCTTC
CDR3aa: CATRSDNYGYTF

d_gene: -
abundance: -
v_gene: TRBV10-2
j_gene: TRBJ2-7
CDR3nt: TGCGCCAGCAGTGAAAAACTGGGGGTACCCTACGAGCAGTACTTC
CDR3aa: CASSEKLGVPYEQYF

d_gene: -
abundance: -
v_gene: TRBV20-1
j_gene: TRBJ2-7
CDR3nt: TGCAGTGCTAGTAAAGGACCTCAAACCTACGAGCAGTACTTC
CDR3aa: CSASKGPQTYEQYF

d_gene: -
abundance: -
v_gene: TRBV21-1
j_gene: TRBJ2-6
CDR3nt: TGTGCCAGCAGTTTCTTAGGGGGCAGTTATGGGGCCAACGTCCTGACTTTC
CDR3aa: CASSFLGGSYGANVLTF

d_gene: TRBD2
abundance: -
v_gene: TRBV24-1
j_gene: TRBJ2-2
CDR3nt: TGTGCCACCAGTGATTCGGGGGGAGGCTTCGCCGGGGAGCTGTTTTTT
CDR3aa: CATSDSGGGFAGELFF

d_gene: -
abundance: -
v_gene: TRBV6-2/TRBV6-3
j_gene: TRBJ1-4
CDR3nt: TGTGCCAGCAGTTCCGGACCGGTCGCAACTAATGAAAAACTGTTTTTT
CDR3aa: CASSSGPVATNEKLFF

d_gene: -
abundance: -
v_gene: TRBV15
j_gene: TRBJ2-2
CDR3nt: TGTGCCACCAGCCCCGGACAGACTGACGCCGGGGAGCTGTTTTTT
CDR3aa: CATSPGQTDAGELFF

d_gene: -
abundance: -
v_gene: TRBV7-9
j_gene: TRBJ2-7
CDR3nt: TGTGCCAGCAGCCCTGGGCCAGGTGTCGGCGAGCAGTACTTC
CDR3aa: CASSPGPGVGEQYF

d_gene: -
abundance: -
v_gene: TRBV4-1
j_gene: TRBJ1-2
CDR3nt: TGCGCCAGCAGCCAACCCCGGGACTTCAGCTATGGCTACACCTTC
CDR3aa: CASSQPRDFSYGYTF

d_gene: -
abundance: once
v_gene: TRBV6-1
j_gene: TRBJ2-7
CDR3nt: TGTGCCAGCAGTGACCCGAAAGACCGGGACACAATGTACGAGCAGTACTTC
CDR3aa: CASSDPKDRDTMYEQYF

d_gene: -
abundance: -
v_gene: TRBV6-2/TRBV6-3
j_gene: TRBJ1-1
CDR3nt: TGTGCCAGCAGTCGTACCTACCGGGACCGCTACACTGAAGCTTTCTTT
CDR3aa: CASSRTYRDRYTEAFF

d_gene: TRBD2
abundance: -
v_gene: TRBV7-2
j_gene: TRBJ2-3
CDR3nt: TGTGCCAGCAGCTTAGCTCTGACTAGCGGGGGGGCGGGCAGCACAGATACGCAGTATTTT
CDR3aa: CASSLALTSGGAGSTDTQYF

d_gene: -
abundance: -
v_gene: TRBV6-2/TRBV6-3
j_gene: TRBJ2-5
CDR3nt: TGTGCCAGCAGTCGAGTAAGCGGAGCCAGGGAGACCCAGTACTTC
CDR3aa: CASSRVSGARETQYF

d_gene: TRBD2
abundance: -
v_gene: TRBV4-1
j_gene: TRBJ2-3
CDR3nt: TGCGCCAGTATCTTGGGACTAGCGGGGGGGCCCGGACAAGATACGCAGTATTTT
CDR3aa: CASILGLAGGPGQDTQYF

d_gene: TRBD1
abundance: -
v_gene: TRBV19
j_gene: TRBJ2-7
CDR3nt: TGTGCCAGTTTACGACAGGGGAGGAACGAGCAGTACTTC
CDR3aa: CASLRQGRNEQYF

d_gene: -
abundance: -
v_gene: TRBV7-2
j_gene: TRBJ1-4
CDR3nt: TGTGCCAGCAGCTTAGGGGGGGAAAAACTGTTTTTT
CDR3aa: CASSLGGEKLFF

d_gene: -
abundance: -
v_gene: TRBV2
j_gene: TRBJ2-3
CDR3nt: TGTGCCAGCAGTGAGCTGGGCTTTGAGGCAGATACGCAGTATTTT
CDR3aa: CASSELGFEADTQYF

d_gene: TRBD1
abundance: -
v_gene: TRBV13
j_gene: TRBJ2-1
CDR3nt: TGTGCCAGCAGCCCTAGACAGGGAACGGGTGAGCAGTTCTTC
CDR3aa: CASSPRQGTGEQFF

d_gene: TRBD2
abundance: -
v_gene: TRBV7-2
j_gene: TRBJ2-2
CDR3nt: TGTGCCAGCAGCTTTCCTAGCGGGGGGGCAAACACCGGGGAGCTGTTTTTT
CDR3aa: CASSFPSGGANTGELFF

d_gene: -
abundance: -
v_gene: TRBV6-5
j_gene: TRBJ1-2
CDR3nt: TGTGCCAGCAGTTATCAGGAGGGTTTCTATGGCTACACCTTC
CDR3aa: CASSYQEGFYGYTF

d_gene: -
abundance: medium-sized
v_gene: TRBV4-3
j_gene: TRBJ2-7
CDR3nt: TGCGCCAGCAGCCAAGTGCGTCAAAGCTACGAGCAGTACTTC
CDR3aa: CASSQVRQSYEQYF

d_gene: -
abundance: -
v_gene: TRBV18
j_gene: TRBJ1-2
CDR3nt: TGTGCCAGCTCACCTCGGGCAGAACTAACTTTGGGCTATGGCTACACCTTC
CDR3aa: CASSPRAELTLGYGYTF

d_gene: -
abundance: -
v_gene: TRBV29-1
j_gene: TRBJ1-1
CDR3nt: TGCAGCGTTGAAGTAAACCCTAGGCGACCTTTCTTT
CDR3aa: CSVEVNPRRPFF

d_gene: -
abundance: -
v_gene: TRBV27
j_gene: TRBJ2-2
CDR3nt: TGTGCCAGCATCGCCCTAGCCGGGGCCGCCGGGGAGCTGTTTTTT
CDR3aa: CASIALAGAAGELFF

d_gene: -
abundance: -
v_gene: TRBV11-3
j_gene: TRBJ1-2
CDR3nt: TGTGCCAGCAGCTTAGGGACAGCCTCCATCCGGGGCTACACCTTC
CDR3aa: CASSLGTASIRGYTF

d_gene: -
abundance: -
v_gene: TRBV19
j_gene: TRBJ2-1
CDR3nt: TGTGCCAGTAGGGCCGGGACGATCTACAATGAGCAGTTCTTC
CDR3aa: CASRAGTIYNEQFF

d_gene: -
abundance: -
v_gene: TRBV11-2
j_gene: TRBJ2-2
CDR3nt: TGTGCCAGCACCATAAAACAGGGCGCCGGGGAGCTGTTTTTT
CDR3aa: CASTIKQGAGELFF

d_gene: -
abundance: -
v_gene: TRBV18
j_gene: TRBJ2-7
CDR3nt: TGTGCCGACTCGCGAGGGACCCCACCAGCCGAGCAGTACTTC
CDR3aa: CADSRGTPPAEQYF

d_gene: -
abundance: -
v_gene: TRBV5-1
j_gene: TRBJ1-3
CDR3nt: TGCGCCAGCAGCTTGTTGGGGACTGGTGGAAACACCATATATTTT
CDR3aa: CASSLLGTGGNTIYF

d_gene: TRBD2
abundance: -
v_gene: TRBV10-2
j_gene: TRBJ2-2
CDR3nt: TGCGCCAGCAGTGTAATCTTCCTAGCGGGGGGGCACACCGGGGAGCTGTTTTTT
CDR3aa: CASSVIFLAGGHTGELFF

d_gene: -
abundance: -
v_gene: TRBV4-3
j_gene: TRBJ2-1
CDR3nt: TGCGCCAGCAGCCAGATGGCACAGTCCTACAATGAGCAGTTCTTC
CDR3aa: CASSQMAQSYNEQFF

d_gene: -
abundance: -
v_gene: TRBV5-1
j_gene: TRBJ1-1
CDR3nt: TGCGCCAGCAGCCCGGGACGGGAGAACACTGAAGCTTTCTTT
CDR3aa: CASSPGRENTEAFF

d_gene: -
abundance: -
v_gene: TRBV5-4
j_gene: TRBJ1-1
CDR3nt: TGTGCCAGCAGCTTGGTTGACAGGTTGAACACTGAAGCTTTCTTT
CDR3aa: CASSLVDRLNTEAFF

d_gene: TRBD2
abundance: -
v_gene: TRBV5-1
j_gene: TRBJ2-1
CDR3nt: TGCGCCAGCAGCTTAAGCGGGGGGTATACCCATGAGCAGTTCTTC
CDR3aa: CASSLSGGYTHEQFF

d_gene: -
abundance: -
v_gene: TRBV7-7
j_gene: TRBJ1-5
CDR3nt: TGTGCTAGCAGCCGCGGGCCCAGGGCGAAGGTAGGCAATCAGCCCCAGCATTTT
CDR3aa: CASSRGPRAKVGNQPQHF

d_gene: -
abundance: -
v_gene: TRBV3-1/TRBV3-2
j_gene: TRBJ2-7
CDR3nt: TGTGCCAGCAGCCAAGGACCTGGGACTTTTTACGAGCAGTACTTC
CDR3aa: CASSQGPGTFYEQYF

d_gene: -
abundance: -
v_gene: TRBV15
j_gene: TRBJ1-3
CDR3nt: TGTGCCACCACGGGGGGTTCTTCTGCTGGAAACACCATATATTTT
CDR3aa: CATTGGSSAGNTIYF

d_gene: TRBD2
abundance: -
v_gene: TRBV9
j_gene: TRBJ2-7
CDR3nt: TGTGCCAGCAGCGTAGTCCAGGGAGGGGCCGAGCAGTACTTC
CDR3aa: CASSVVQGGAEQYF

d_gene: TRBD2
abundance: -
v_gene: TRBV14
j_gene: TRBJ2-3
CDR3nt: TGTGCCAGCAGCCGGGGGGGGTCAGATACGCAGTATTTT
CDR3aa: CASSRGGSDTQYF

d_gene: -
abundance: -
v_gene: TRBV7-8
j_gene: TRBJ1-5
CDR3nt: TGTGCCACCGGCCAAGGGCTCAATCAGCCCCAGCATTTT
CDR3aa: CATGQGLNQPQHF

d_gene: -
abundance: -
v_gene: TRBV19
j_gene: TRBJ1-6
CDR3nt: TGTGCCAGTAACAAGCAGGAAAATTCACCCCTCCACTTT
CDR3aa: CASNKQENSPLHF

d_gene: TRBD1
abundance: once
v_gene: TRBV7-8
j_gene: TRBJ2-7
CDR3nt: TGTGCCAGCAGCTTAACAGGGGATCACTACGAGCAGTACTTC
CDR3aa: CASSLTGDHYEQYF

d_gene: -
abundance: -
v_gene: TRBV19
j_gene: TRBJ1-5
CDR3nt: TGTGCCAGTAGTATTCATGGGGGCCTCCCCACCAATCAGCCCCAGCATTTT
CDR3aa: CASSIHGGLPTNQPQHF

d_gene: TRBD1
abundance: -
v_gene: TRBV27
j_gene: TRBJ1-1
CDR3nt: TGTGCCAGCACAGGACAGGGAAAGAGAGGTAACACTGAAGCTTTCTTT
CDR3aa: CASTGQGKRGNTEAFF

d_gene: -
abundance: -
v_gene: TRBV27
j_gene: TRBJ2-4
CDR3nt: TGTGCCAGCTCCTCACAAGCCAAAAACATTCAGTACTTC
CDR3aa: CASSSQAKNIQYF

d_gene: -
abundance: -
v_gene: TRBV7-2
j_gene: TRBJ2-2
CDR3nt: TGTGCCAGCAGCTTAGCGGGGGCCACCGGGGAGCTGTTTTTT
CDR3aa: CASSLAGATGELFF

d_gene: -
abundance: few
v_gene: TRBV2
j_gene: TRBJ2-7
CDR3nt: TGTGCCAGCAGTGCCATCCCCGACAGTGAGCAGTACTTC
CDR3aa: CASSAIPDSEQYF

d_gene: -
abundance: -
v_gene: TRBV11-2
j_gene: TRBJ2-3
CDR3nt: TGTGCCAGCGGGGTGGCAGATACGCAGTATTTT
CDR3aa: CASGVADTQYF

d_gene: -
abundance: -
v_gene: TRBV19
j_gene: TRBJ1-2
CDR3nt: TGTGCCAGTAGTGAATACTCCGATGGCTACACCTTC
CDR3aa: CASSEYSDGYTF

d_gene: TRBD1
abundance: -
v_gene: TRBV7-9
j_gene: TRBJ1-2
CDR3nt: TGTGCCAGCAGCTTAAGGACAGGGAACTATGGCTACACCTTC
CDR3aa: CASSLRTGNYGYTF

d_gene: -
abundance: -
v_gene: TRBV13
j_gene: TRBJ1-6
CDR3nt: TGTGCCAGCAGCGCGGGGACGGGGAATTCACCCCTCCACTTT
CDR3aa: CASSAGTGNSPLHF

d_gene: -
abundance: -
v_gene: TRBV7-9
j_gene: TRBJ2-6
CDR3nt: TGTGCCAGCAGCCTCGTCGGGGCTGGGGCCAACGTCCTGACTTTC
CDR3aa: CASSLVGAGANVLTF

d_gene: -
abundance: few
v_gene: TRBV2
j_gene: TRBJ2-3
CDR3nt: TGTGCCAGCAGTGACTCAGAGCTTGAGACGCAGTATTTT
CDR3aa: CASSDSELETQYF

d_gene: -
abundance: -
v_gene: TRBV19
j_gene: TRBJ2-5
CDR3nt: TGTGCCAGTAGTATAGGACCACTAGGTGGGACCCAGTACTTC
CDR3aa: CASSIGPLGGTQYF

d_gene: TRBD1
abundance: -
v_gene: TRBV7-8
j_gene: TRBJ2-7
CDR3nt: TGTGCCAGCAGCTTACTCCTCATACCGGGACAGGGCTACGAGCAGTACTTC
CDR3aa: CASSLLLIPGQGYEQYF

d_gene: -
abundance: -
v_gene: TRBV5-4
j_gene: TRBJ2-2
CDR3nt: TGTGCCAGCAGCTCATGGGGGTCCGGGGAGCTGTTTTTT
CDR3aa: CASSSWGSGELFF

d_gene: -
abundance: -
v_gene: TRBV9
j_gene: TRBJ2-3
CDR3nt: TGTGCCAGCAGCGTATTGATGACAGATACGCAGTATTTT
CDR3aa: CASSVLMTDTQYF

d_gene: TRBD1
abundance: -
v_gene: TRBV5-1
j_gene: TRBJ1-5
CDR3nt: TGCGCCAGCAGCACCGGGACAGGGTCTCAGCCCCAGCATTTT
CDR3aa: CASSTGTGSQPQHF

d_gene: -
abundance: -
v_gene: TRBV27
j_gene: TRBJ2-3
CDR3nt: TGTGCCAGCAGTCCCCTATGGGACATTAGATCCACAGATACGCAGTATTTT
CDR3aa: CASSPLWDIRSTDTQYF